The T cell receptor (beta chain) described here comes from a study of T cells in Graves' hyperthyroidism and ophthalmopathy. Amplification targeted TCR beta CDR3 regions from RNA transcripts. The study used the HTBI primer set for a first-round RT-PCR of the TCR CDR3. TCRdb reprocessed the multiplex PCR reads with MiXCR, giving one entry per CDR3 protein. The sample includes around 500,000 distinct CDR3 sequences, more than 15% seen only once; the top ten take about 29%. In its sample, this clonotype was seen many times. V was clipped by 5 bases and J by 4 bases; unmatched bases: 8. In germline, CDR1 is SEHNR, CDR2 FQNEAQ (reference sequence). This CDR3 is built from 14 residues. Ophthalmopathy in the patients scored at least 3 on Clinical Activity Score and at least 4 on NOSPECS grade, lasting under 3 months.

Sequences were obtained from blood. The origin of this receptor is a woman aged 25 to 45 with Graves' ophthalmopathy. The chain joins TRBV7-9 to TRBJ2-7; TRBD1 matches 7 bases. The CDR3 here is CASSDDRARYEQYF. In nucleotides, the CDR3 is TGTGCCAGCAGCGACGACAGGGCGAGGTACGAGCAGTACTTC.